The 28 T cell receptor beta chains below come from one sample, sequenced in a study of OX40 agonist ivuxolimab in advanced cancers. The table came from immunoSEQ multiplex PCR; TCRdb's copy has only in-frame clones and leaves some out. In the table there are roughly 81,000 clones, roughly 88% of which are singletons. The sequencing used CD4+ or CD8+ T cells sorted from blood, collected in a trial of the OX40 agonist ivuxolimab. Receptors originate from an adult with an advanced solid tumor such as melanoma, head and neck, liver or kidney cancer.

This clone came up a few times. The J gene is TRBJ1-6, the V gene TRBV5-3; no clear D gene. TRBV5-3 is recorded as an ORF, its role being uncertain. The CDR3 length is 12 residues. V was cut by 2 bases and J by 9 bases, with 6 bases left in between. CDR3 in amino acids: CARSFDGSPLHF. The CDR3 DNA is TGTGCCAGAAGCTTTGATGGTTCACCCCTCCACTTT.

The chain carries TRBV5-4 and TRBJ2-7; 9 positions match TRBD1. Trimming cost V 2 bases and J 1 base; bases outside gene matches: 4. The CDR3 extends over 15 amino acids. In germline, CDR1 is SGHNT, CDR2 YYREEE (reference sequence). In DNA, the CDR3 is TGTGCCAGCAGCTTTGGGACAGGGATGTCCTACGAGCAGTACTTC. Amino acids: CASSFGTGMSYEQYF.

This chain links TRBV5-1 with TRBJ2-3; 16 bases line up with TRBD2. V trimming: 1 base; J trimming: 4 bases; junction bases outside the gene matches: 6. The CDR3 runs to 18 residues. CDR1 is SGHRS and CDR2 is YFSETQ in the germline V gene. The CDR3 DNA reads TGCGCCAGCAGCTTGACGGGACTAGCGGGGGGGCGGTCAGATACGCAGTATTTT. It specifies CASSLTGLAGGRSDTQYF.

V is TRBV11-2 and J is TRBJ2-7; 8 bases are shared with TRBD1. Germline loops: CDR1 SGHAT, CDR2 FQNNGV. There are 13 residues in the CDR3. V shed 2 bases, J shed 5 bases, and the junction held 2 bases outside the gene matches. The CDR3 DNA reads TGTGCCAGCAGCTTACAGGGGGCGCACGAGCAGTACTTC. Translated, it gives CASSLQGAHEQYF.

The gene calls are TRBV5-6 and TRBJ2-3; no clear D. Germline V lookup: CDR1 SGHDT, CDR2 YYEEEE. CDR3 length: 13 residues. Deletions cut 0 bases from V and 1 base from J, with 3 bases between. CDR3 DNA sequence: TGTGCCAGCAGCTTGGACGGCACAGATACGCAGTATTTT. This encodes CASSLDGTDTQYF.

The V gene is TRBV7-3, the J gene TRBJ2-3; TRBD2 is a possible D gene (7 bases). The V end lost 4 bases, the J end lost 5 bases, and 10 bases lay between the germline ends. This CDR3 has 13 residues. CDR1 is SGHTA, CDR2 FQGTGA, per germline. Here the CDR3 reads CASSWGGGDTQYF. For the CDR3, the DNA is TGTGCCAGCAGCTGGGGAGGGGGAGATACGCAGTATTTT.

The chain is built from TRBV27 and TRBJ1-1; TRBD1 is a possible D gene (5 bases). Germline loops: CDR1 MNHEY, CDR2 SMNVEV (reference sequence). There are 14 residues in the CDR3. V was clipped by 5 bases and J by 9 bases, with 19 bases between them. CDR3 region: CASSVGPGFSKAFF. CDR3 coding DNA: TGTGCCAGCAGTGTCGGTCCAGGGTTTTCAAAAGCTTTCTTT.

CDR3 region: CASTEGGGEQYF. The CDR3 nucleotides are TGTGCCAGCACCGAAGGGGGAGGCGAGCAGTACTTC. The chain recombines TRBV6-5 with TRBJ2-7, with D possibly being TRBD1 or TRBD2 (6 bases each). This CDR3 spans 12 amino acids. Trimming removed 7 bases from V and 6 bases from J, with 13 bases in between. Germline CDR1 MNHEY, CDR2 SVGAGI.

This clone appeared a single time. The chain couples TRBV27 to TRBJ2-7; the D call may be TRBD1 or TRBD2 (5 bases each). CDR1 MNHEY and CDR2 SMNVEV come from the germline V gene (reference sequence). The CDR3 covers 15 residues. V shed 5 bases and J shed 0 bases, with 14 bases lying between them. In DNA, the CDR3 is TGTGCCAGCAGTCCCGGGACCGCTAGCTCCTACGAGCAGTACTTC. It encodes CASSPGTASSYEQYF.

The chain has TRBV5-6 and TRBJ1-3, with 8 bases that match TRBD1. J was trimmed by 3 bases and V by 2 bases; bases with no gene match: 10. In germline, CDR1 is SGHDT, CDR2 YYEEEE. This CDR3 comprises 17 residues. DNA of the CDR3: TGTGCCAGCAGCTTCAGGGGGCGACGGCTCGGTGGAAACACCATATATTTT. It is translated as CASSFRGRRLGGNTIYF.

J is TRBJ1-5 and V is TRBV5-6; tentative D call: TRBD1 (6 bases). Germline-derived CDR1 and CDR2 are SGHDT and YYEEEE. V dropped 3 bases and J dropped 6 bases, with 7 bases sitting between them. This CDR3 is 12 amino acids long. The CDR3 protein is CASSSRGQPQHF. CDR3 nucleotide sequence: TGTGCCAGCAGCTCCAGGGGTCAGCCCCAGCATTTT.

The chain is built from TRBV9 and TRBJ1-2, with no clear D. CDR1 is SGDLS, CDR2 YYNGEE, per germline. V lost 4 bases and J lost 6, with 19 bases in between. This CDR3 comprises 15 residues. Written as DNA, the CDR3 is TGTGCCAGCAGCCTCTCTCCTGACCCGGACCATGGCTACACCTTC. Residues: CASSLSPDPDHGYTF.

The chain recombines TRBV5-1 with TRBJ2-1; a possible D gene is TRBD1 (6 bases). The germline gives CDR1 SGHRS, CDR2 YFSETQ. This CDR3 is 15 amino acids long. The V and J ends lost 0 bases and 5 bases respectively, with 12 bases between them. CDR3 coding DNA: TGCGCCAGCAGCTTGGGGTACAGGGAAAACAATGAGCAGTTCTTC. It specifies CASSLGYRENNEQFF.

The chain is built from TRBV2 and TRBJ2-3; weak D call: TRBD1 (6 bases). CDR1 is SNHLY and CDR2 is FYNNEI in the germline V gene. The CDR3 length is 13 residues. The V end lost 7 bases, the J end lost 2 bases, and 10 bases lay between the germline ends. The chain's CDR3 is CASKNRDTDTQYF. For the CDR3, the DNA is TGTGCCAGCAAAAACAGGGACACAGATACGCAGTATTTT.

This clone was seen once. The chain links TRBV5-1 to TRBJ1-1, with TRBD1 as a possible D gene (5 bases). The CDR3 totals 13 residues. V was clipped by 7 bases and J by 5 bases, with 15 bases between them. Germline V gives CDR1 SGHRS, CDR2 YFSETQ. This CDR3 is CASGETVGTEAFF. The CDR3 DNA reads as TGCGCCAGCGGGGAGACAGTTGGAACTGAAGCTTTCTTT.

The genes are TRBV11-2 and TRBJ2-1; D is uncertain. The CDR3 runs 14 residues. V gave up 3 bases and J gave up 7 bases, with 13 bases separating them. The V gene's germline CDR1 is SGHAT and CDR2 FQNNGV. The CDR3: CASSFGPTPNEQFF. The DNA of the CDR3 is TGTGCCAGCAGCTTTGGGCCGACTCCGAATGAGCAGTTCTTC.

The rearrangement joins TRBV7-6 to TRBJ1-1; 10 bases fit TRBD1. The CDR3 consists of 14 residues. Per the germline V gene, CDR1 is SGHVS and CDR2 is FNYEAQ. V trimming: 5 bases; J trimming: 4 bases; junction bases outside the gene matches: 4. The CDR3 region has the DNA TGTGCCAGCAGCCCGGGACAGGGGTTCACTGAAGCTTTCTTT. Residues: CASSPGQGFTEAFF. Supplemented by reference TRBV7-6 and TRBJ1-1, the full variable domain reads GAGVSQSPRYKVTKRGQDVALRCDPISGHVSLYWYRQALGQGPEFLTYFNYEAQQDKSGLPNDRFSAERPEGSISTLTIQRTEQRDSAMYRCASSPGQGFTEAFFGQGTRLTVV.

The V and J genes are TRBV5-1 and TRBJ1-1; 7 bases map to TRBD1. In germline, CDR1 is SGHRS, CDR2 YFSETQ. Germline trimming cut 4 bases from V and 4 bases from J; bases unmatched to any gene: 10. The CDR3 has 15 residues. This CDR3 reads CASSGGTAIGTEAFF. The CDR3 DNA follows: TGCGCCAGCAGCGGCGGGACAGCGATCGGCACTGAAGCTTTCTTT.

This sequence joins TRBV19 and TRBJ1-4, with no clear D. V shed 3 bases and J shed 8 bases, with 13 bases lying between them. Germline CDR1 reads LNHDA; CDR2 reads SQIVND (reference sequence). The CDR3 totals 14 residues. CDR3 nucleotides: TGTGCCAGTAGTATCGATCGGATAGGGGAAAAACTGTTTTTT. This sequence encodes CASSIDRIGEKLFF.

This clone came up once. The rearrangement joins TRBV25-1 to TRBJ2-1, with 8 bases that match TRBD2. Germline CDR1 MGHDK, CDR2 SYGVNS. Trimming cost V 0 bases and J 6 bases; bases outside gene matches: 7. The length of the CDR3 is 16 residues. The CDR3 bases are TGTGCCAGCAGTGAATACGGCCTAGCGGGTCCCAATGAGCAGTTCTTC. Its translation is CASSEYGLAGPNEQFF.

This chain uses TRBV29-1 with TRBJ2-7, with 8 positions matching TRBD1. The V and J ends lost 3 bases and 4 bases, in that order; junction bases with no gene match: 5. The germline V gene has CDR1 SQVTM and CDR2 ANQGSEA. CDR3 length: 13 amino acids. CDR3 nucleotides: TGCAGCGTTGAGTGGACAGGGTCGTACGAGCAGTACTTC. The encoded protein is CSVEWTGSYEQYF.

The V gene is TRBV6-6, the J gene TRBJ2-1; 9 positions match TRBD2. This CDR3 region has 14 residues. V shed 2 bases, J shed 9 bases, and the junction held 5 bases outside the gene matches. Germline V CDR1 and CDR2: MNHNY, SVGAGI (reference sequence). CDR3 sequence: CASSYVLAGGEQFF. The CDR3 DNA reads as TGTGCCAGCAGTTACGTACTAGCGGGTGGTGAGCAGTTCTTC.

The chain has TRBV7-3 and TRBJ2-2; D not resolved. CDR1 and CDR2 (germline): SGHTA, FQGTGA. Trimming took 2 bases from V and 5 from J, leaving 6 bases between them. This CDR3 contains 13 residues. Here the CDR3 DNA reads TGTGCCAGCAGCTTAGAAGGAACCGGGGAGCTGTTTTTT. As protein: CASSLEGTGELFF.

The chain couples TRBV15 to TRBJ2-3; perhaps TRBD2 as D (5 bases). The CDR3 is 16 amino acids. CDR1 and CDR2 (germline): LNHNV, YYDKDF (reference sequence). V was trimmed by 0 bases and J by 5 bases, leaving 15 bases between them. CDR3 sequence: CATSRDQAASEDTQYF. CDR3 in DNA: TGTGCCACCAGCAGAGATCAAGCGGCCTCTGAAGATACGCAGTATTTT.

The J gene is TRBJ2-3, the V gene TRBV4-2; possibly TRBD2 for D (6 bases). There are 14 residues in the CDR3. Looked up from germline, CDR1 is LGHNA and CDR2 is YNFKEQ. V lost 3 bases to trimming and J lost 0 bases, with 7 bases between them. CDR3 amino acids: CASSQRDSTDTQYF. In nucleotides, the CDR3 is TGTGCCAGCAGCCAGCGGGACAGCACAGATACGCAGTATTTT.

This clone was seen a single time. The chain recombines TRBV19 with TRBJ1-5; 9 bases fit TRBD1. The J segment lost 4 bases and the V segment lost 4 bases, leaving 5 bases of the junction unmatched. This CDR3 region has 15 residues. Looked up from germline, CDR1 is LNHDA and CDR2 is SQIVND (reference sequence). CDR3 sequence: CASSRRDRDNQPQHF. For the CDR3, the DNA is TGTGCCAGTAGTAGACGGGACAGGGATAATCAGCCCCAGCATTTT.

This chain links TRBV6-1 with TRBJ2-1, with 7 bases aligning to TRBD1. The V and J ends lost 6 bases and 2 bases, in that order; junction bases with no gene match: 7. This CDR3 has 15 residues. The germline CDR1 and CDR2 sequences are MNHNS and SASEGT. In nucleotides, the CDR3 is TGTGCCAGCAGCCAAGACAGGGACCCCTACAATGAGCAGTTCTTC. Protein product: CASSQDRDPYNEQFF.

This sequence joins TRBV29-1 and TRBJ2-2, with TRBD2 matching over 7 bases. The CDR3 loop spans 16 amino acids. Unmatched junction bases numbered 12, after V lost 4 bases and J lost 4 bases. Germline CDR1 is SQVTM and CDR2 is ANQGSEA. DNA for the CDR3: TGCAGCGTTGGGGAAGTTGGCGGGGGAGGCACCGGGGAGCTGTTTTTT. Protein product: CSVGEVGGGGTGELFF.